The 22 T cell receptor beta chains below were found in one sample sequenced in a study of blood T cell repertoires in COVID-19. Measured with immunoSEQ multiplex PCR; TCRdb has only the in-frame clones, and not every one. This table has 150,000 to 200,000 clones, less than 85% appearing once. The sample was PBMCs or T cells enriched from blood (not recorded which). These receptors were collected from a man aged 45-65 years who had recovered from COVID-19.

The V and J genes are TRBV24-1 and TRBJ2-5; TRBD1 matches at 10 bases. Germline CDR1 KGHDR, CDR2 SFDVKD. J gave up 4 bases and V 4 bases, and 8 bases lay outside the gene matches. This CDR3 region has 16 residues. CDR3 sequence: CATSDHKDRGRETQYF. Here the CDR3 DNA reads TGTGCCACCAGTGACCACAAAGACAGGGGGCGAGAGACCCAGTACTTC.

The rearrangement uses TRBV6-4 and TRBJ2-3; TRBD1 matches at 11 bases. The trim removed 1 base at V and 4 bases at J, leaving 4 bases unmatched. CDR1 and CDR2 from the germline V gene are MRHNA and SNTAGT. The CDR3 is 16 amino acids. The CDR3 sequence: CASSDLPGQGADTQYF. The CDR3 DNA reads TGTGCCAGCAGTGACTTACCGGGACAGGGGGCAGATACGCAGTATTTT.

The V gene is TRBV19, the J gene TRBJ1-1; D not resolved. This CDR3 comprises 16 residues. Germline CDR1 is LNHDA and CDR2 is SQIVND (reference sequence). V was shortened by 6 bases and J by 0 bases, with 17 bases between the two germline ends. The CDR3 sequence: CASSARSRRMNTEAFF. The CDR3, as DNA: TGTGCCAGTAGCGCCCGGTCGAGGCGAATGAACACTGAAGCTTTCTTT.

The rearrangement links TRBV27 to TRBJ2-1, with D possibly being TRBD2 (5 bases). The V end was cut by 0 bases, the J end by 3 bases, with 12 bases between. The germline V gene has CDR1 MNHEY and CDR2 SMNVEV (reference sequence). The length of the CDR3 is 16 residues. In DNA, the CDR3 is TGTGCCAGCAGTTTATCCGGACGGAGGAACTACAATGAGCAGTTCTTC. Translation gives CASSLSGRRNYNEQFF.

The genes are TRBV4-1 and TRBJ1-1; D uncertain. The CDR3 is 15 amino acids. Germline V gene sequence: CDR1 MGHRA, CDR2 YSYEKL. The V and J ends lost 1 base and 4 bases respectively, with 13 bases between them. CDR3: CASSQVPGPTTEAFF. CDR3 nucleotide sequence: TGCGCCAGCAGCCAAGTTCCGGGTCCGACCACTGAAGCTTTCTTT.

This chain joins TRBV11-3 and TRBJ1-2; 9 bases line up with TRBD1. The germline CDR1 and CDR2 sequences are SGHNT and YENEEA. The CDR3 has 15 residues. V lost 8 bases and J lost 4; bases outside the gene matches: 11. The CDR3 coding sequence is TGTGCCAGCCCGGGGGTGGGACAGGGAGCCTATGGCTACACCTTC. This encodes CASPGVGQGAYGYTF.

The rearrangement joins TRBV3-1 (or the pseudogene TRBV3-2) to TRBJ2-3; D possibly corresponds to TRBD2 (7 bases). Trimming cost V 6 bases and J 2 bases, with 15 bases left between them. There are 15 residues in the CDR3. Per germline, CDR1 LGHDT and CDR2 YNNKEL (reference sequence). CDR3 residues: CASSAGDTYTDTQYF. The CDR3 DNA reads as TGTGCCAGCAGTGCGGGGGACACCTACACAGATACGCAGTATTTT.

The chain couples TRBV6-5 to TRBJ1-5; a possible D gene is TRBD1 (6 bases). Germline V gene lookup returns CDR1 MNHEY and CDR2 SVGAGI. The CDR3 has 14 residues. V lost 3 bases, J lost 6 bases, and 12 bases lay in between. The CDR3 reads CASSYGGGAQPQHF. CDR3 in DNA: TGTGCCAGCAGTTATGGTGGGGGGGCTCAGCCCCAGCATTTT.

The chain has TRBV7-9 and TRBJ2-7; 8 nucleotides agree with TRBD1. In germline, CDR1 is SEHNR, CDR2 FQNEAQ (reference sequence). The CDR3 is made up of 15 amino acids. Trimming removed 5 bases from V and 2 bases from J; junction bases left unmatched: 8. The CDR3 region has the DNA TGTGCCAGCAGCGCAGCGATGACAGGGGCCTACGAGCAGTACTTC. This encodes CASSAAMTGAYEQYF.

The chain recombines TRBV5-1 with TRBJ2-7; D is possibly TRBD1 (6 bases). V lost 4 bases to trimming and J lost 3 bases, with 14 bases between them. The CDR3 is 14 amino acids. Germline CDR1 reads SGHRS; CDR2 reads YFSETQ. The CDR3 region is CASSPGDKDYEQYF. In nucleotides, the CDR3 is TGCGCCAGCAGCCCCGGGGACAAGGACTACGAGCAGTACTTC.

The chain employs TRBV19 and TRBJ1-4; 7 positions match TRBD1. After removal of 4 bases from V and 11 bases from J, the junction contained 13 bases not matched to a gene. CDR1 and CDR2 from the germline V gene are LNHDA and SQIVND (reference sequence). This CDR3 is built from 15 residues. CDR3 bases: TGTGCCAGTAGTACCCGGGAGGGGGCGCCGGGGAAACTGTTTTTT. It translates to CASSTREGAPGKLFF.

This chain links TRBV4-1 with TRBJ1-5, with D possibly matching TRBD1 (5 bases). This CDR3 spans 14 amino acids. V shed 5 bases and J shed 5 bases, with 13 bases lying between them. Germline V CDR1 and CDR2: MGHRA, YSYEKL. CDR3 DNA sequence: TGCGCCAGCAGCGGGGGGACGAGAGATCAGCCCCAGCATTTT. It translates to CASSGGTRDQPQHF.

The V call is TRBV27, the J call TRBJ2-4, with 9 bases aligning to TRBD1. This CDR3 is 17 amino acids long. CDR1 and CDR2 from the germline V gene are MNHEY and SMNVEV (reference sequence). The J segment lost 2 bases and the V segment lost 6 bases, leaving 11 bases of the junction unmatched. CDR3 nucleotide sequence: TGTGCCAGCAGCCCCCACCGGGACAGGGCGACCAAAAACATTCAGTACTTC. Translating gives CASSPHRDRATKNIQYF.

V and J are TRBV19 and TRBJ1-4, with TRBD1 matching 8 bases. The ends lost 7 bases at V and 0 bases at J; junction bases unmatched: 7. The CDR3 spans 16 residues. Looked up from germline, CDR1 is LNHDA and CDR2 is SQIVND (reference sequence). The CDR3 sequence is CASMRGQASTNEKLFF. The CDR3 region has the DNA TGTGCCAGTATGAGGGGACAGGCATCAACTAATGAAAAACTGTTTTTT. Full variable domain (rest looked up from reference TRBV19 and TRBJ1-4): DGGITQSPKYLFRKEGQNVTLSCEQNLNHDAMYWYRQDPGQGLRLIYYSQIVNDFQKGDIAEGYSVSREKKESFPLTVTSAQKNPTAFYLCASMRGQASTNEKLFFGSGTQLSVL.

The rearrangement links TRBV7-8 to TRBJ1-5; D gene ambiguous. The CDR3 covers 15 residues. Germline V lookup: CDR1 SGHVS, CDR2 FQNEAQ. V lost 2 bases to trimming and J lost 0 bases, with 8 bases between them. CDR3 nucleotides: TGTGCCAGCAGCTTAACAGATAATAGCAATCAGCCCCAGCATTTT. It is translated as CASSLTDNSNQPQHF.

This sequence joins TRBV19 and TRBJ1-2; D not resolved. In germline, CDR1 is LNHDA, CDR2 SQIVND (reference sequence). This CDR3 is built from 14 residues. V gave up 6 bases and J gave up 5 bases, with 16 bases separating them. The CDR3 spells CASSREVGWYGYTF. The CDR3 DNA follows: TGTGCCAGTAGCCGGGAGGTAGGCTGGTATGGCTACACCTTC.

This rearrangement joins TRBV21-1 to TRBJ1-4; the DNA was not compared with TRBD1, the D call given in the table. TRBV21-1 is designated a pseudogene. The CDR3 has 17 amino acids. The CDR3 sequence is CASSKTGQKATNEKLFF. Written as DNA, the CDR3 is TGTGCCAGCAGCAAAACGGGACAGAAGGCAACTAATGAAAAACTGTTTTTT.

The genes are TRBV7-2 and TRBJ2-3; perhaps TRBD2 as D (6 bases). V lost 1 base to trimming and J lost 5 bases, with 10 bases between them. Germline loops: CDR1 SGHTA, CDR2 FQGNSA. CDR3 length equals 14 residues. The CDR3, as DNA: TGTGCCAGCAGCTTAGGGGTGGGAGGAGATACGCAGTATTTT. Its translation is CASSLGVGGDTQYF. Together with reference TRBV7-2 and TRBJ2-3, the CDR3 gives the full variable domain: GAGVSQSPSNKVTEKGKDVELRCDPISGHTALYWYRQSLGQGLEFLIYFQGNSAPDKSGLPSDRFSAERTGGSVSTLTIQRTQQEDSAVYLCASSLGVGGDTQYFGPGTRLTVL.

The gene calls are TRBV28 and TRBJ1-4; 7 nucleotides match TRBD1. This CDR3 has 12 residues. Per the germline V gene, CDR1 is MDHEN and CDR2 is SYDVKM. V lost 5 bases to trimming and J lost 16 bases; unmatched junction nucleotides: 10. The DNA for the CDR3 is TGTGCCAGCAGTACCACGGGGGACAGCCGGTTTTTT. It yields the protein CASSTTGDSRFF.

This sequence joins TRBV28 and TRBJ1-4; D is unclear. From germline, CDR1 is MDHEN and CDR2 SYDVKM. The CDR3 covers 12 residues. The V end lost 6 bases, the J end lost 3 bases, and 5 bases lay between the germline ends. The CDR3 is CASRASNEKLFF. The CDR3 DNA is TGTGCCAGCAGGGCCTCTAATGAAAAACTGTTTTTT.

This chain uses TRBV24-1 with TRBJ2-5; the D is unclear. V gave up 3 bases and J gave up 2 bases, with 12 bases separating them. This CDR3 has 15 amino acids. Germline V gene sequence: CDR1 KGHDR, CDR2 SFDVKD. CDR3 sequence (DNA): TGTGCCACCAGTGATCGATCAGATGCTCAAGAGACCCAGTACTTC. It is translated as CATSDRSDAQETQYF.

V gene TRBV6-5 combines with J gene TRBJ1-3; D not certain. The CDR3 extends over 16 amino acids. V was shortened by 0 bases and J by 4 bases, with 13 bases between the two germline ends. Germline V gene sequence: CDR1 MNHEY, CDR2 SVGAGI. CDR3 amino acids: CASSYSAFGAGNTIYF. Written as DNA, the CDR3 is TGTGCCAGCAGTTACTCGGCGTTTGGAGCGGGAAACACCATATATTTT.